The clone carrying this T cell receptor beta chain showed up many times. Antigen specificity is unknown. This entry comes from a study of cytomegalovirus exposure and HLA in healthy donors. The overall study: The study's early data release held around 85 million unique TCRs from HLA-typed donors.

Study results and caveats: Sequencing had likely introduced a cluster of highly shared sequence variants as an artifact.

Germline CDR1 and CDR2: MNHEY and SVGAGI. The CDR3 totals 15 residues. V dropped 2 bases and J dropped 1 base, with 10 bases sitting between them. No record was made of this donor's CMV serostatus. PCR primers comprised 60 Vbeta and 13 Jbeta primers. In the original processing: In a later analysis, 79 million or so unique TCR beta chains included roughly 11 million shared by two or more donors. Assay: immunoSEQ multiplex PCR; the TCRdb copy retains only in-frame clones and omits some. Clonal size and the V and J genes are those of that table, whereas D and trimming came from the DNA. The sample has 50,000 or so clones, roughly 53% seen once; the top ten hold over 9.5%.

J is TRBJ2-3 and V is TRBV6-5; D uncertain. The TCR sequence derives from a human donor in good health. The material sequenced was PBMCs. Written as DNA, the CDR3 is TGTGCCAGCAGTTACGTACAGACCGGCACAGATACGCAGTATTTT. Its protein is CASSYVQTGTDTQYF.